This TCR beta chain was profiled in a study of CD8 T cells in Susac syndrome. The multiple sclerosis controls, all treatment-naive patients, had relapsing-remitting disease that was stable or active. The CD8+ and CD4+ T cells were isolated magnetically using a negative isolation approach, whereas the TEMRA cells were enriched by FACS. Comment on this clonotype: What it binds is not known.

Reverse transcription of about 0.45 to 1 ug RNA was carried out with random hexamers. TCRdb redid the calling of the immunoSEQ multiplex PCR reads with MiXCR, one entry per CDR3 protein. The sample gives roughly 67,000 distinct CDR3 sequences, approximately 94% of which show up once; 0.3% to 0.45% is in the top ten. Germline V gives CDR1 SEHNR, CDR2 FQNEAQ (reference sequence). The V gene lost 1 base and the J gene lost 4 bases, with 10 bases spanning the gap. The CDR3 length is 14 residues. Study observations and caveats: A relatively small number of individuals underwent TCR sequencing and HLA analysis.

The source is a human donor with multiple sclerosis. V usage is TRBV7-9 and J usage is TRBJ1-2; D not resolved. The source material was CD8+ T cells from PBMCs. CDR3 loop: CASSLVGLGYGYTF. CDR3 nucleotides: TGTGCCAGCAGCTTAGTAGGGTTGGGCTATGGCTACACCTTC.